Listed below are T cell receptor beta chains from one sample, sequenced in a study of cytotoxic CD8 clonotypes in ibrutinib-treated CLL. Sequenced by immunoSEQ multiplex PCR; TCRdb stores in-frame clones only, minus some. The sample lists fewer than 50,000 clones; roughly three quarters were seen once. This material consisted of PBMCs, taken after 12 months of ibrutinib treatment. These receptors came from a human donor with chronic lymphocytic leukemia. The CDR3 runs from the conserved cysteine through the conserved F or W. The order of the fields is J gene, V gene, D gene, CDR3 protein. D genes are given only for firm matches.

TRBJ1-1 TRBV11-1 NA CASSLSSGDTEAFF
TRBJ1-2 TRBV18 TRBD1 CASSPTGAGGYTF
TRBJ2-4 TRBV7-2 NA CASSLDSSSKNIQYF
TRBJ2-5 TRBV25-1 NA CASSEPGETQYF
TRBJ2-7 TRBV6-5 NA CASNGGTKSYEQYF
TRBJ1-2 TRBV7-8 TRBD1 CASSPGTGVSGYTF
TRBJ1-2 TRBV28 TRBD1 CASSWGTGEDGYTF
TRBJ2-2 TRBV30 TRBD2 CARNQELAGGRQNTGELFF
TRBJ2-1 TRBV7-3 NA CASSLVSGARSEQFF
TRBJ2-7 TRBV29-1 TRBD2 CSVSTSPYEQYF
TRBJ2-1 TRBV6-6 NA CASSYSGGALNEQFF
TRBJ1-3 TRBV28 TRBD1 CASRTGGSGNTIYF
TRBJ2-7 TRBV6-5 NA CASRNRVSSSYEQYF
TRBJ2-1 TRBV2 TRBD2 CASGGDYSSGNEQFF
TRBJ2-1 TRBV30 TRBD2 CAWVSSGRLSGRAMNEQFF
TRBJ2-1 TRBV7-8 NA CASSLGGQGYNEQFF
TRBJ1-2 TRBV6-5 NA CASSYRGLGKDGYTF
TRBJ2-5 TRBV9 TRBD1 CASSPQAGGVETQYF
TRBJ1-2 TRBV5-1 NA CASSLASSGPEDGYTF
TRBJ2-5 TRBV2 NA CASRTDSLLLETQYF
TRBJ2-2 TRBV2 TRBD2 CASRHSGRGVTGELFF
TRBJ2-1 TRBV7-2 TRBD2 CASSISTSHNEQFF
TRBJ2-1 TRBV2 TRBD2 CANKTSGRLNEQFF
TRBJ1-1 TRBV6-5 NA CASTVMNTEAFF
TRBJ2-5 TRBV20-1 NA CSAGEGTQYF
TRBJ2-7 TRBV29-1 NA CSADQGGEQYF
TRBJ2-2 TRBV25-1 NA CASRSRVGSGELFF
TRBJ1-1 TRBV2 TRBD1 CASSMGQNMNTEAFF
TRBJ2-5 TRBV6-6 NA CASSFPPGGQGETQYF
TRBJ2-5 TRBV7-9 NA CASSLGDSQETQYF
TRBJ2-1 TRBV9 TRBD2 CASSVSGTSNNEQFF
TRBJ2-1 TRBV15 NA CATSREAGYNEQFF
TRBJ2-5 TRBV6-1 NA CASRLATKETQYF
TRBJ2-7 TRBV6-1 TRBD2 CASSEASTSGNYEQYF
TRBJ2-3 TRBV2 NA CASKEVAGDTQYF
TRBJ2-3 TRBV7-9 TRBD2 CASSLSTSGDTQYF
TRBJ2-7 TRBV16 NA CASSQVNYEQYF
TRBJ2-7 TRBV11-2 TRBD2 CASSSGTSGRAGTYEQYF
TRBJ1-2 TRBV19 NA CASSPYRTASHYGYTF
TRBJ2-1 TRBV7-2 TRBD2 CASSLEGTSGRFYNEQFF
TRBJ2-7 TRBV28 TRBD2 CASYLRRGGEQYF
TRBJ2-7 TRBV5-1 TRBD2 CASSPRLAGGGDEQYF
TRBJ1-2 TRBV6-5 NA CASSYSNPAGSGYTF
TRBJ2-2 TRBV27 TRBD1 CASSLFGTGGTGELFF
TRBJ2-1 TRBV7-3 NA CASSLNPRTTERVF
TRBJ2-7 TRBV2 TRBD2 CAISPGTSSYEQYF
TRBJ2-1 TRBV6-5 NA CAALGYNEQFF
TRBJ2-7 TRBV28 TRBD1 CASSSTYRTGGSNEQYF
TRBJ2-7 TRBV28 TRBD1 CASTSWGTATYEQYF
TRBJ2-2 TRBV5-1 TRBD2 CASSFGWLAGVGNTGELFF